This T cell receptor (beta chain) emerged from a study of blood T cells in healthy people across ages. Broader study findings: Both naive CD4+ cell counts and diversity were greater in long-lived donors than in aged donors. The study lacked donor CMV status, which possibly confounded expanded clonotype changes. Total diversity from one million sequenced T cells was likely underestimated.

The amount of total RNA extracted per sample was at least 5 micrograms. Primers used in a second PCR of about 7 to 12 cycles were a sample-barcoded 5' primer and a J-beta primer mix. Using its own MiXCR run on the 5' RACE reads, TCRdb lists one record per CDR3 protein. Among 650,000 to 800,000 distinct CDR3 sequences, around 42% were seen once, and the ten largest hold under 20%. The table lists this clonotype with a few counts. Its antigen is as yet unknown. Given a much more abundant clone one base away, this may be a read error. The CDR3 length is 13 residues. Germline V gives CDR1 DFQATT, CDR2 SNEGSKA (reference sequence).

The clonotype was recovered from a man aged 60-69 years in good health. The sequencing sample was made of blood. J is TRBJ2-4 and V is TRBV20-1, with D unclear. CDR3 nucleotide sequence: TGCAGTGTAACTACAGTAGCCAAAAACACTCAGTACTTC. Translation gives CSVTTVAKNTQYF.